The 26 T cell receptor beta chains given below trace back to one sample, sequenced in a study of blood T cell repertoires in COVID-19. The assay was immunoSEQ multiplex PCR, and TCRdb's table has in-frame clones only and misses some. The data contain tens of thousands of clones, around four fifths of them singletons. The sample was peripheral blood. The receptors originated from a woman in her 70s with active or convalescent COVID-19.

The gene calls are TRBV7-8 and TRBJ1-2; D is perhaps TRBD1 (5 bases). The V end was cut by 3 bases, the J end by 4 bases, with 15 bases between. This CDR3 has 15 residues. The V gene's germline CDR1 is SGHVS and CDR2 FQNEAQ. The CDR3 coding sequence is TGTGCCAGCAGCTTTGGGGGGAAAGGTAGCTATGGCTACACCTTC. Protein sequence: CASSFGGKGSYGYTF.

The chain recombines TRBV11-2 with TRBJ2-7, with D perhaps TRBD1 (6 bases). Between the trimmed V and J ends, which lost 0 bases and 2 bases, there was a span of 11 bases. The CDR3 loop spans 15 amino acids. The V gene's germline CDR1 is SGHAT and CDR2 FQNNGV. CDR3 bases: TGTGCCAGCAGCTTAGAGACAGGTGCTGCCTACGAGCAGTACTTC. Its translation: CASSLETGAAYEQYF.

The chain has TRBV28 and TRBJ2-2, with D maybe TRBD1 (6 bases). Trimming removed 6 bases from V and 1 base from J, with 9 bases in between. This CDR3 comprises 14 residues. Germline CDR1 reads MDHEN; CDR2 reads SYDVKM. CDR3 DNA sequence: TGTGCCAGCAGCCCGGGACAGAACACCGGGGAGCTGTTTTTT. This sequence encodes CASSPGQNTGELFF.

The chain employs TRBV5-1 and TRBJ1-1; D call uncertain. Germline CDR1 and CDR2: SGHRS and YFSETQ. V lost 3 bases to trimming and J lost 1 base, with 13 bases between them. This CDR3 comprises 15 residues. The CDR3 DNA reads TGCGCCAGCAGCTCGGGAAGGGTTCGGAACACTGAAGCTTTCTTT. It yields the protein CASSSGRVRNTEAFF.

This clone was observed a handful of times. The CDR3 region has the DNA TGTGCCAGCAGCCGAGGACAGATTGATCAGCCCCAGCATTTT. Protein product: CASSRGQIDQPQHF. V usage is TRBV6-2 or TRBV6-3 and J usage is TRBJ1-5, with a possible D match to TRBD1 (6 bases). Trimming took off 6 bases at V and 5 bases at J, with 14 bases between the two ends. Germline-derived CDR1 and CDR2 are MNHEY and SVGEGT. The CDR3 consists of 14 residues.

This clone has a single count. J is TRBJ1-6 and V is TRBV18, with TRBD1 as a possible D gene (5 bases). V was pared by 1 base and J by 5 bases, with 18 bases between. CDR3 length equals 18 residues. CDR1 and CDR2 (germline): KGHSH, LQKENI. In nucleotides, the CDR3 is TGTGCCAGCTCACCACTATCTCAGGGTGGTCTTAATAATTCACCCCTCCACTTT. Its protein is CASSPLSQGGLNNSPLHF.

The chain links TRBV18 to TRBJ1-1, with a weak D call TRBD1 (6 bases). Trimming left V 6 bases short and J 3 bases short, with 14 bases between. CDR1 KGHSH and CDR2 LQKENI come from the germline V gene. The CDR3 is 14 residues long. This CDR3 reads CASSGKGVDTEAFF. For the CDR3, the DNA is TGTGCCAGCTCGGGTAAGGGGGTAGACACTGAAGCTTTCTTT.

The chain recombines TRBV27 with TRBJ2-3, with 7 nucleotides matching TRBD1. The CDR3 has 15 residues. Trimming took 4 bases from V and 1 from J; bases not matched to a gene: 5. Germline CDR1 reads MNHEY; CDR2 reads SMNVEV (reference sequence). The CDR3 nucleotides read TGTGCCAGCAGTTCTCCAGGGGGTGGCACAGATACGCAGTATTTT. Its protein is CASSSPGGGTDTQYF.

CDR3 sequence (DNA): TGTGCCAGCAGCAGCTTGGCCGCGGGGACAGGGATGAACACTGAAGCTTTCTTT. This codes for CASSSLAAGTGMNTEAFF. The V gene is TRBV5-4, the J gene TRBJ1-1; 9 bases are a match to TRBD1. This CDR3 comprises 18 residues. Germline lookup yields CDR1 SGHNT and CDR2 YYREEE (reference sequence). The V gene end was trimmed by 4 bases and the J gene end by 0 bases; junction bases not matched to a gene: 13.

CDR3 coding DNA: TGTGCCAGCAGCTCGGCGGGAGTCAGCAGGAACACTGAAGCTTTCTTT. Residues: CASSSAGVSRNTEAFF. V and J are TRBV5-4 and TRBJ1-1, with D uncertain. The CDR3 covers 16 residues. V was trimmed by 3 bases and J by 1 base, leaving 16 bases between them. The germline V gene encodes CDR1 SGHNT and CDR2 YYREEE (reference sequence).

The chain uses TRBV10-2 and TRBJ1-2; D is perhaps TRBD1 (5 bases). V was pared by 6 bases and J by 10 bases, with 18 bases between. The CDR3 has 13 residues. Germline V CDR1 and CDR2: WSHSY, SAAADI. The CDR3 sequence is CASSQGPGAPYTF. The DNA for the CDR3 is TGCGCCAGCAGCCAGGGCCCCGGTGCCCCCTACACCTTC.

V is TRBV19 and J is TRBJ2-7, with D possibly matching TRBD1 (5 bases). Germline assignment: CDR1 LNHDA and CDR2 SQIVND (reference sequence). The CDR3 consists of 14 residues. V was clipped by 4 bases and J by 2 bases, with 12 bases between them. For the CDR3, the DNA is TGTGCCAGTAGTAGCACCGGACAACCCTACGAGCAGTACTTC. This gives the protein CASSSTGQPYEQYF.

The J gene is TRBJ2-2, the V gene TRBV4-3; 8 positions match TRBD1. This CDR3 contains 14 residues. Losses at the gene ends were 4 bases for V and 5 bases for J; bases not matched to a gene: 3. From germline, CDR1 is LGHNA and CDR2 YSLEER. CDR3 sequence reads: CASSRDRTTGELFF. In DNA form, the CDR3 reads TGCGCCAGCAGCCGGGACAGGACGACCGGGGAGCTGTTTTTT.

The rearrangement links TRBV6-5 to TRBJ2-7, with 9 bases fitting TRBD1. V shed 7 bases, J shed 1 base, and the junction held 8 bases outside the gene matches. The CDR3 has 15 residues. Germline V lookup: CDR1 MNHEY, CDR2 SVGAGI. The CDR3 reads CASNTWGQGSYEQYF. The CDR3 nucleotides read TGTGCCAGCAACACCTGGGGACAGGGTTCCTACGAGCAGTACTTC.

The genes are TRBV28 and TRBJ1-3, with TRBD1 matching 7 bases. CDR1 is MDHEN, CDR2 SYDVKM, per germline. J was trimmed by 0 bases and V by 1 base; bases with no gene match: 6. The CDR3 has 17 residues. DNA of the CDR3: TGTGCCAGCAGTTTATTAGGGGGCACCAACTCTGGAAACACCATATATTTT. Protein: CASSLLGGTNSGNTIYF.

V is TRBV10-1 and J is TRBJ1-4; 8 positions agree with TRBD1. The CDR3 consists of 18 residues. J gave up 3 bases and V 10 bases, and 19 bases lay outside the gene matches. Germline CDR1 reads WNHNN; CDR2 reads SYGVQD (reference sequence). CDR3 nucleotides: TGCGCCACCTCTTATGTCGCCAGGGGGCCGTTAGCTAATGAAAAACTGTTTTTT. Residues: CATSYVARGPLANEKLFF.

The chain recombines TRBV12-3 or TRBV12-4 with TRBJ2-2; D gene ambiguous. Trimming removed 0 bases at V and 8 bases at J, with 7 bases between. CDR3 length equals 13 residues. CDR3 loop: CASSLAMTGELFF. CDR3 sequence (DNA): TGTGCCAGCAGTTTAGCGATGACAGGGGAGCTGTTTTTT.

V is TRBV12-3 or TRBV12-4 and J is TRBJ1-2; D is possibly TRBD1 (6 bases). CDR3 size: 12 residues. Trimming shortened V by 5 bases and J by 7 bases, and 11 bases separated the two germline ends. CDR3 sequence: CASSHRVRGYTF. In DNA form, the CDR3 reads TGTGCCAGCAGTCACAGGGTCCGTGGCTACACCTTC.

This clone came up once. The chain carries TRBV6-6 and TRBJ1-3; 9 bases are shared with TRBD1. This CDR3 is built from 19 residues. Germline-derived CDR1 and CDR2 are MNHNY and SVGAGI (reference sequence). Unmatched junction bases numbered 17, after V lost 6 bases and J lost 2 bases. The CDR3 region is CASSYAQPRDRVTGNTIYF. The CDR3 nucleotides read TGTGCCAGCAGCTACGCCCAGCCCCGGGACAGGGTGACTGGAAACACCATATATTTT.

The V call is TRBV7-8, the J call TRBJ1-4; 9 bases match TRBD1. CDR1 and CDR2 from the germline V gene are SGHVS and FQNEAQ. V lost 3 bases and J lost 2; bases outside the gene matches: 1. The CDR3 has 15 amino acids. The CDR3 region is CASSFGQGTNEKLFF. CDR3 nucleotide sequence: TGTGCCAGCAGCTTTGGACAGGGGACTAATGAAAAACTGTTTTTT.

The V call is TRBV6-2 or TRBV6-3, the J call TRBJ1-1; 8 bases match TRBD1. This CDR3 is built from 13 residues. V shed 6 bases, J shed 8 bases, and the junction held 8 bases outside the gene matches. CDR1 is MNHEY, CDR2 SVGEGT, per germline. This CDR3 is CASSQPTGVEAFF. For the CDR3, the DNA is TGTGCCAGCAGCCAACCGACAGGGGTGGAAGCTTTCTTT.

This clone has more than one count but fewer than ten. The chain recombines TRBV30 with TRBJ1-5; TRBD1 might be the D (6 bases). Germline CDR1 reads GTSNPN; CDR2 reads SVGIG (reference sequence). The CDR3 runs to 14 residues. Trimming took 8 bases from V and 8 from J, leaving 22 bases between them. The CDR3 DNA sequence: TGTGCCACCTGGGGGCTACGATGCCTGGAGCCCCAGCATTTT. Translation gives CATWGLRCLEPQHF.

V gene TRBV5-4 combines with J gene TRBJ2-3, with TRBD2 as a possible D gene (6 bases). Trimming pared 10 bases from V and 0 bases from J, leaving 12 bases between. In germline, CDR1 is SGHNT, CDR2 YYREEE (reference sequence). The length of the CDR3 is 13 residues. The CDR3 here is CAAGGVSTDTQYF. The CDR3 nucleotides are TGTGCCGCCGGCGGGGTCAGCACAGATACGCAGTATTTT.

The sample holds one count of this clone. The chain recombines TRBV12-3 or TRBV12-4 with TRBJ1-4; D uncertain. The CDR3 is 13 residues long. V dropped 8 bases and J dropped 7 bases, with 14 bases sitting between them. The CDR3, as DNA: TGTGCCAGCCAAGACGGGTCGTTTGAAAAACTGTTTTTT. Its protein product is CASQDGSFEKLFF.

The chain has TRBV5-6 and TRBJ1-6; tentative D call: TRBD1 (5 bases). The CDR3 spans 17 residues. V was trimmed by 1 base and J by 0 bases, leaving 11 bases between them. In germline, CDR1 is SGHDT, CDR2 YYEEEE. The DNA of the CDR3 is TGTGCCAGCAGCTTGAGGGACGGGAGCTCCTATAATTCACCCCTCCACTTT. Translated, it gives CASSLRDGSSYNSPLHF.

CDR3 DNA sequence: TGTGCCAGTACCCGAACAGGGGGCACCTATGGCTACACCTTC. Encoded protein: CASTRTGGTYGYTF. This chain connects TRBV19 to TRBJ1-2; 9 bases line up with TRBD1. CDR1 and CDR2 (germline): LNHDA, SQIVND (reference sequence). V lost 7 bases and J lost 4; bases outside the gene matches: 7. The CDR3 covers 14 residues.